This T cell receptor (beta chain) is from a study of blood T cell repertoires in COVID-19. The CDR3 covers 13 residues. TCRdb keeps only in-frame clones here, not all; method: immunoSEQ multiplex PCR. The table has roughly 300,000 clones, 75% to 95% seen once. This chain connects TRBV12-3 or TRBV12-4 to TRBJ2-2, with TRBD1 matching 7 bases. Source material: PBMCs or T cells enriched from blood (not recorded which). The clonotype was recovered from a woman aged 25 to 39 who had recovered from COVID-19. The CDR3 sequence is CALRGRDTGELFF. CDR3 DNA: TGTGCGCTGAGGGGGCGCGACACCGGGGAGCTGTTTTTT.